This TCR beta chain was recorded in a study of control samples from healthy donors and cancer patients. From germline, CDR1 is MNHEY and CDR2 SVGAGI. The CDR3 covers 14 residues. The V end was cut by 5 bases, the J end by 3 bases, with 10 bases between. The repertoire was sequenced with immunoSEQ multiplex PCR; TCRdb's copy has only in-frame clones and lacks some. The sample lists 180,000 or so clones, 85% to 95% seen once, with 4.1% in the top ten. Sequenced sample: blood. The rearrangement uses TRBV6-5 and TRBJ2-2; the D gene is possibly TRBD1 (5 bases). The receptor comes from a woman in her sixties or seventies in good health. CDR3 bases: TGTGCCAGCAGTCTCCAGACAGACACCGGGGAGCTGTTTTTT. Translating it yields CASSLQTDTGELFF.